A selection of T cell receptor beta chains follows, all from one sample in a study of cytomegalovirus exposure and HLA in healthy donors. Profiled with immunoSEQ multiplex PCR; TCRdb holds only in-frame clones, not every one. Among about 180,000 clones, roughly 79% were seen once, and the ten largest hold 4.9%. Sample: PBMCs. All receptors come from a woman between 18 and 30 years old in good health and CMV-seropositive. The CDR3 runs from the conserved cysteine through the conserved F or W. The order of the fields is clone size, D gene, V gene, J gene, CDR3 protein, CDR3 DNA. A D gene is named only where the DNA matches it firmly. Not every row has a clone size; where given, it reads once, few, many or a size class.

NA	NA	TRBV7-9	TRBJ1-4	CATTVVIAKLFF	TGTGCCACGACAGTCGTTATCGCAAAACTGTTTTTT
NA	TRBD2	TRBV5-1	TRBJ2-5	CASSRTLTSGEGETQYF	TGCGCCAGCAGCCGCACCCTGACTAGCGGGGAGGGGGAGACCCAGTACTTC
NA	TRBD1	TRBV2	TRBJ2-5	CASSQSAVGQGKTQYF	TGTGCCAGCAGCCAATCTGCGGTGGGACAGGGAAAGACCCAGTACTTC
NA	NA	TRBV7-2	TRBJ1-1	CASSFYSRNTEAFF	TGTGCCAGCAGCTTTTACAGCCGTAACACTGAAGCTTTCTTT
NA	TRBD1	TRBV13	TRBJ1-2	CASSLGTGGGYTF	TGTGCCAGCAGCTTAGGGACAGGGGGTGGCTACACCTTC
NA	TRBD1	TRBV4-1	TRBJ2-1	CASSLRTGTGNNEQFF	TGCGCCAGCAGCCTTCGTACCGGGACAGGGAACAATGAGCAGTTCTTC
few	NA	TRBV5-1	TRBJ1-1	CATSSGRSTEAFF	TGCGCAACTAGTTCTGGCAGGAGCACTGAAGCTTTCTTT
NA	NA	TRBV19	TRBJ2-1	CASSTPLGEQFF	TGTGCCAGTAGTACCCCACTCGGGGAGCAGTTCTTC
NA	NA	TRBV4-1	TRBJ1-2	CASSQEGGGYTF	TGCGCCAGCAGCCAAGAAGGAGGGGGCTACACCTTC
few	NA	TRBV10-3	TRBJ2-7	CAISEFHYEQYF	TGTGCCATCAGTGAGTTCCACTACGAGCAGTACTTC
few	TRBD1	TRBV5-1	TRBJ2-7	CASSLTGQAGYEQYF	TGCGCCAGCAGCTTGACGGGACAGGCTGGGTACGAGCAGTACTTC
once	NA	TRBV27	TRBJ1-2	CASSSGQSYGYTF	TGTGCCAGCAGCTCCGGACAGAGCTATGGCTACACCTTC
NA	NA	TRBV5-1	TRBJ2-5	CASSNGMGETQYF	TGCGCCAGCAGCAACGGGATGGGAGAGACCCAGTACTTC
NA	TRBD1	TRBV27	TRBJ2-6	CAGKGTGGAGANVLTF	TGTGCCGGCAAAGGGACAGGGGGCGCTGGGGCCAACGTCCTGACTTTC
NA	NA	TRBV10-3	TRBJ1-1	CAISNQGGGTEAFF	TGTGCCATCAGTAACCAGGGCGGGGGCACTGAAGCTTTCTTT
NA	TRBD2	TRBV7-2	TRBJ2-1	CASSLALLAGDGNEQFF	TGTGCCAGCAGCTTAGCCTTACTAGCGGGGGACGGGAATGAGCAGTTCTTC
NA	TRBD1	TRBV4-1	TRBJ1-1	CASSQEGTGYTEAFF	TGCGCCAGCAGCCAAGAGGGGACAGGGTACACTGAAGCTTTCTTT
NA	TRBD1	TRBV7-9	TRBJ2-7	CASSFQGARYYEQYF	TGTGCCAGCAGCTTTCAGGGGGCGCGTTACTACGAGCAGTACTTC
NA	TRBD1	TRBV11-2	TRBJ1-4	CASSQGAEGAEKLFF	TGTGCCAGCAGCCAGGGGGCAGAAGGAGCTGAAAAACTGTTTTTT
NA	NA	TRBV7-2	TRBJ1-2	CASSFTPPGNGYTF	TGTGCCAGCAGCTTTACCCCCCCAGGCAATGGCTACACCTTC
NA	TRBD2	TRBV4-1	TRBJ2-7	CASSQLTSGFYEQYF	TGCGCCAGCAGCCAACTGACTAGCGGGTTTTACGAGCAGTACTTC
NA	NA	TRBV21-1	TRBJ1-3	CANLGSPTTGNTIYF	TGTGCCAACCTCGGCAGTCCAACTACTGGAAACACCATATATTTT
NA	TRBD1	TRBV19	TRBJ2-3	CASSKRQGAGTDTQYF	TGTGCCAGTAGTAAGAGACAGGGTGCTGGCACAGATACGCAGTATTTT
few	NA	TRBV28	TRBJ1-3	CASLNGGSGNTIYF	TGTGCCAGTTTAAACGGGGGCTCTGGAAACACCATATATTTT
NA	TRBD2	TRBV2	TRBJ2-7	CASRTQMERGKAYEQYF	TGTGCCAGCAGGACCCAGATGGAGCGGGGAAAGGCCTACGAGCAGTACTTC
NA	NA	TRBV28	TRBJ2-1	CASSFGGRDFYNEQFF	TGTGCCAGCAGTTTCGGAGGACGGGACTTCTACAATGAGCAGTTCTTC
NA	TRBD1	TRBV7-9	TRBJ1-6	CASSLTGGTGSPLHF	TGTGCCAGCAGCTTGACAGGGGGCACGGGTTCACCCCTCCACTTT
NA	NA	TRBV30	TRBJ1-1	CAWKRGSRAPYEAFF	TGTGCCTGGAAACGCGGGAGCAGGGCGCCGTATGAAGCTTTCTTT
few	NA	TRBV11-2	TRBJ2-7	CASSLKLYEQYF	TGTGCCAGCAGCTTAAAGCTCTACGAGCAGTACTTC
once	NA	TRBV19	TRBJ1-1	CASSIDTGWSPEAFF	TGTGCCAGTAGTATAGATACGGGGTGGAGCCCTGAAGCTTTCTTT
NA	NA	TRBV2	TRBJ2-1	CASSVIGDYNEQFF	TGTGCCAGCAGTGTGATCGGGGATTACAATGAGCAGTTCTTC
NA	NA	TRBV6-1	TRBJ2-3	CASSDRARVGSDTQYF	TGTGCCAGCAGTGATAGGGCCAGGGTTGGTTCAGATACGCAGTATTTT
NA	NA	TRBV11-3	TRBJ2-7	CASSLGGLSGSYEQYF	TGTGCCAGCAGCTTAGGTGGACTGTCAGGCTCCTACGAGCAGTACTTC
NA	NA	TRBV10-1	TRBJ2-2	CASNRGPGELFF	TGCGCCAGCAATCGCGGGCCCGGGGAGCTGTTTTTT
once	NA	TRBV27	TRBJ1-1	CASSLRSGGLLEAFF	TGTGCCAGCAGTTTACGTTCGGGGGGTCTATTGGAAGCTTTCTTT
NA	NA	TRBV9	TRBJ1-1	CASSVVGGDTEAFF	TGTGCCAGCAGCGTAGTAGGAGGGGACACTGAAGCTTTCTTT
NA	TRBD1	TRBV11-2	TRBJ2-7	CASSKGQGNYEQYF	TGTGCCAGCAGCAAAGGACAGGGGAACTACGAGCAGTACTTC
NA	NA	TRBV5-1	TRBJ2-1	CASSSGVNYNEQFF	TGCGCCAGCAGCTCGGGGGTGAACTACAATGAGCAGTTCTTC
NA	TRBD1	TRBV11-2	TRBJ2-7	CASSFWTGLSSYEQYF	TGTGCCAGCAGCTTTTGGACAGGGTTGAGCTCCTACGAGCAGTACTTC
NA	NA	TRBV7-8	TRBJ2-4	CASSSTRRGRGLDIQYF	TGTGCCAGCAGCTCCACCCGCCGAGGCAGGGGTTTAGACATTCAGTACTTC
NA	NA	TRBV4-3	TRBJ1-4	CASSQQTGRGNEKLFF	TGCGCCAGCAGCCAACAAACGGGGAGGGGAAATGAAAAACTGTTTTTT
NA	TRBD1	TRBV28	TRBJ1-1	CASSRDRFAFF	TGTGCCAGCAGTAGGGACAGGTTTGCTTTCTTT
NA	NA	TRBV4-2	TRBJ2-7	CASSQDGADREQYF	TGTGCCAGCAGCCAAGATGGGGCAGACCGGGAGCAGTACTTC
once	TRBD1	TRBV29-1	TRBJ1-5	CSVQQGNSNQPQHF	TGCAGCGTTCAACAGGGGAACAGCAATCAGCCCCAGCATTTT
NA	NA	TRBV11-2	TRBJ2-2	CASSLNLLPNTGELFF	TGTGCCAGCAGCTTAAATCTGCTACCGAACACCGGGGAGCTGTTTTTT
few	TRBD1	TRBV7-8	TRBJ1-1	CASRARSGGGLIHQGAFF	TGTGCCAGCAGGGCCCGGTCAGGGGGCGGCCTTATACATCAGGGAGCTTTCTTT
NA	TRBD2	TRBV11-2	TRBJ2-2	CASSSTSGGRGELFF	TGTGCCAGCAGTTCTACTAGCGGGGGCCGAGGGGAGCTGTTTTTT
NA	NA	TRBV4-1	TRBJ1-2	CASSQDPEGAMSFGYTF	TGCGCCAGCAGCCAAGATCCCGAGGGTGCGATGTCATTCGGCTACACCTTC
once	NA	TRBV5-1	TRBJ2-3	CASSLSGTSTDTQYF	TGCGCCAGCAGCTTGAGCGGTACTAGCACAGATACGCAGTATTTT
few	TRBD2	TRBV11-3	TRBJ2-5	CASSAGGQETQYF	TGTGCCAGCAGCGCGGGGGGCCAAGAGACCCAGTACTTC
NA	NA	TRBV12-2	TRBJ1-2	CASRSSGYTF	TGTGCAAGTCGCAGTAGTGGCTACACCTTC
NA	TRBD2	TRBV9	TRBJ2-1	CASSVGAGKEQFF	TGTGCCAGCAGCGTAGGAGCGGGAAAAGAGCAGTTCTTC